This T cell receptor beta chain was found in a study of cytomegalovirus exposure and HLA in healthy donors. The germline V gene encodes CDR1 MDHEN and CDR2 SYDVKM. The V end was cut by 6 bases, the J end by 8 bases, with 19 bases between. This CDR3 contains 15 residues. With 60 Vbeta and 13 Jbeta primers, the PCR was carried out. In the original analysis: Some 11 million of the roughly 77 million unique TCR beta chains counted in a later analysis were shared. Some clones are missing from TCRdb's copy, which holds only in-frame ones; the method was immunoSEQ multiplex PCR. V, J and clone size were drawn from that table, and D and trimming were deduced from the DNA. The sample carries under 150,000 clones, more than 80% recorded once. General study results and limits: Cytomegalovirus status was reportedly diagnosed by the classifier with high specificity and sensitivity.

Concerning this clone itself: Its antigen is unknown.

The chain couples TRBV28 to TRBJ1-4; D is undetermined. Sequencing was done on a sample of PBMCs. The clonotype was recovered from a woman in her thirties in good health and CMV-seropositive. Here the CDR3 reads CASRTTSSSGEKLFF. The CDR3 DNA sequence: TGTGCCAGCAGAACTACCTCCTCCTCTGGGGAAAAACTGTTTTTT.